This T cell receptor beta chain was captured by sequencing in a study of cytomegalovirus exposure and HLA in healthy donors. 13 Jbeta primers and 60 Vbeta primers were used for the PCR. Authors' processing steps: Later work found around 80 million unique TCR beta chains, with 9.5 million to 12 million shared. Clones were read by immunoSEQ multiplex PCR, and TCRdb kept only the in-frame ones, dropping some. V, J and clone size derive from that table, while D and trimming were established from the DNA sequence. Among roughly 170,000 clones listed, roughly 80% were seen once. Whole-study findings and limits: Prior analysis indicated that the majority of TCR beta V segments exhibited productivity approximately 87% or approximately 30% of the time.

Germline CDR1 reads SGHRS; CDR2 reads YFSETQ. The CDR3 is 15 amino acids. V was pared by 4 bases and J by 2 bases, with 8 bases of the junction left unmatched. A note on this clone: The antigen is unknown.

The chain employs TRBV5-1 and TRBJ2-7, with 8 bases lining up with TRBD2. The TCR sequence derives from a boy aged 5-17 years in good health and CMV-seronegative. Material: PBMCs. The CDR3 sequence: CASSPTGGGPYEQYF. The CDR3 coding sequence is TGCGCCAGCAGCCCCACCGGGGGGGGGCCCTACGAGCAGTACTTC.